This TCR beta chain comes out of a study of a mutant IDH1 vaccine in newly diagnosed glioma. The wider study: Vaccination was launched 4-6 weeks after radiotherapy alone, or with temozolomide cycles. Visits V12 and V13 fell at weeks 35 and 47, respectively.

As to this clone: As yet, its antigen is unknown.

Clones were sequenced by immunoSEQ multiplex PCR, and TCRdb holds only the in-frame ones, with some missing. The top ten clones hold more than 3% of a sample with about 67,000 clones, roughly four fifths of them seen once. Points from the study as a whole: The authors found pseudoprogression apparently unrelated to changes in top peripheral T cell clonotypes.

The CDR3 loop spans 16 amino acids. V lost 11 bases, J lost 4 bases, and 18 bases stayed unmatched. Germline V gene data show CDR1 as SEHNR and CDR2 as FQNEAQ (reference sequence). Time point defined: week 47, end of study. Each dose of the vaccine consisted of 300 ug of mutant IDH1 20-mer peptide, with topical imiquimod. The patients received vaccinations eight times, in weeks 1, 3, 5, 7, 11, 15, 19 and 23. This sequence was found in a man aged 30 to 39 with glioma. Sequencing was performed on PBMCs, taken from a glioma patient whose treatment included an IDH1 peptide vaccine. The chain uses TRBV7-9 and TRBJ2-7; 9 bases align to TRBD1. The CDR3 here is CAGNDRFGTGTYEQYF. CDR3 DNA sequence: TGTGCCGGCAACGATCGATTCGGGACAGGGACTTACGAGCAGTACTTC. Drawing the rest from reference TRBV7-9 and TRBJ2-7, the complete variable domain is DTGVSQNPRHKITKRGQNVTFRCDPISEHNRLYWYRQTLGQGPEFLTYFQNEAQLEKSRLLSDRFSAERPKGSFSTLEIQRTEQGDSAMYLCAGNDRFGTGTYEQYFGPGTRLTVT.